Listed below are T cell receptor beta chains from one sample, sequenced in a study of response to subunit inactivated influenza vaccine. A single record per CDR3 protein comes from TCRdb applying MiXCR to the RT-PCR reads. The table includes 800,000 to 1,000,000 distinct CDR3 sequences, about 20% detected once. Source: PBMCs from blood, taken around 5 days after vaccination. The source is a man aged 45-65 years who received an inactivated influenza vaccine. Both conserved end residues are part of each CDR3. The D gene is left open where the match is weak. The listing skips clone size in some rows; elsewhere it reads once, few, many or a size class.

d_call: NA; v_call: TRBV10-3; cdr3_length: 11; clone_size: few; j_call: TRBJ2-1; cdr3_aa: CAISAGHEQFF; cdr3_nt: TGTGCCATCAGCGCAGGGCATGAGCAGTTCTTC
d_call: NA; v_call: TRBV6-2/TRBV6-3; cdr3_length: 13; clone_size: many; j_call: TRBJ1-2; cdr3_aa: CASSLRRVYGYTF; cdr3_nt: TGTGCCAGCAGTTTGCGCAGGGTTTATGGCTACACCTTC
d_call: NA; v_call: TRBV3-1; cdr3_length: 14; clone_size: many; j_call: TRBJ2-3; cdr3_aa: CASSPLRGGGTQYF; cdr3_nt: TGTGCCAGCAGCCCGCTGAGGGGGGGCGGTACGCAGTATTTT
d_call: NA; v_call: TRBV7-9; cdr3_length: 12; clone_size: few; j_call: TRBJ1-4; cdr3_aa: CATRSLNEKLFF; cdr3_nt: TGTGCCACAAGAAGCCTTAATGAAAAACTGTTTTTT
d_call: NA; v_call: TRBV20-1; cdr3_length: 14; clone_size: NA; j_call: TRBJ1-5; cdr3_aa: CSASVTGFNQPQHF; cdr3_nt: TGCAGTGCTAGTGTTACAGGGTTCAATCAGCCCCAGCATTTT
d_call: NA; v_call: TRBV5-6; cdr3_length: 11; clone_size: NA; j_call: TRBJ1-1; cdr3_aa: CASRRSGEAFF; cdr3_nt: TGTGCCAGCAGGAGATCAGGGGAAGCTTTCTTT
d_call: NA; v_call: TRBV10-3; cdr3_length: 15; clone_size: many; j_call: TRBJ2-7; cdr3_aa: CAINQPGLPSYEQYF; cdr3_nt: TGTGCCATCAACCAACCGGGACTGCCCTCCTACGAGCAGTACTTC
d_call: TRBD2; v_call: TRBV10-3; cdr3_length: 14; clone_size: few; j_call: TRBJ2-3; cdr3_aa: CATWTSGIQDTQYF; cdr3_nt: TGTGCCACGTGGACTAGCGGGATTCAAGATACGCAGTATTTT
d_call: NA; v_call: TRBV4-2; cdr3_length: 14; clone_size: few; j_call: TRBJ2-1; cdr3_aa: CASSPNGGPDEQFF; cdr3_nt: TGTGCCAGCAGCCCAAACGGGGGCCCCGATGAGCAGTTCTTC
d_call: TRBD2; v_call: TRBV10-1; cdr3_length: 14; clone_size: few; j_call: TRBJ2-1; cdr3_aa: CASRGGLAGDEQFF; cdr3_nt: TGCGCCAGCAGAGGGGGACTAGCGGGGGATGAGCAGTTCTTC
d_call: NA; v_call: TRBV7-8; cdr3_length: 17; clone_size: many; j_call: TRBJ2-5; cdr3_aa: CASSLERGWGAQETQYF; cdr3_nt: TGTGCCAGCAGCCTAGAACGGGGTTGGGGGGCTCAAGAGACCCAGTACTTC
d_call: NA; v_call: TRBV5-1; cdr3_length: 17; clone_size: many; j_call: TRBJ1-1; cdr3_aa: CASSPGGQLLSNTEAFF; cdr3_nt: TGCGCCAGCAGCCCTGGAGGCCAGTTGTTATCGAACACTGAAGCTTTCTTT
d_call: TRBD2; v_call: TRBV7-2; cdr3_length: 16; clone_size: NA; j_call: TRBJ2-2; cdr3_aa: CASTRAGTRKTGELFF; cdr3_nt: TGTGCCAGCACCCGAGCCGGGACTAGAAAGACCGGGGAGCTGTTTTTT
d_call: TRBD1; v_call: TRBV12-3/TRBV12-4; cdr3_length: 15; clone_size: few; j_call: TRBJ1-5; cdr3_aa: CASRNTGTGNQPQHF; cdr3_nt: TGTGCCAGCAGAAATACCGGGACAGGCAATCAGCCCCAGCATTTT
d_call: NA; v_call: TRBV10-2; cdr3_length: 15; clone_size: NA; j_call: TRBJ2-1; cdr3_aa: CASRGLGLSNNEQFF; cdr3_nt: TGCGCCAGCAGGGGACTGGGACTGTCGAACAATGAGCAGTTCTTC
d_call: NA; v_call: TRBV20-1; cdr3_length: 13; clone_size: NA; j_call: TRBJ2-7; cdr3_aa: CSATDRITYEQYF; cdr3_nt: TGCAGTGCTACCGACAGGATAACCTACGAGCAGTACTTC
d_call: TRBD1; v_call: TRBV20-1; cdr3_length: 14; clone_size: NA; j_call: TRBJ2-7; cdr3_aa: CSAWDRTSSYEQYF; cdr3_nt: TGCAGTGCCTGGGACAGGACAAGCTCCTACGAGCAGTACTTC
d_call: NA; v_call: TRBV27; cdr3_length: 15; clone_size: few; j_call: TRBJ1-2; cdr3_aa: CASSLGGGRSYGYTF; cdr3_nt: TGTGCCAGCAGTTTGGGAGGAGGTCGATCCTATGGCTACACCTTC
d_call: TRBD1; v_call: TRBV20-1; cdr3_length: 15; clone_size: NA; j_call: TRBJ2-3; cdr3_aa: CSASKQGGVADTQYF; cdr3_nt: TGCAGTGCTAGTAAACAGGGGGGTGTCGCAGATACGCAGTATTTT
d_call: NA; v_call: TRBV6-2/TRBV6-3; cdr3_length: 13; clone_size: few; j_call: TRBJ2-3; cdr3_aa: CALQASGTDTQYF; cdr3_nt: TGTGCCCTACAAGCTAGCGGCACAGATACGCAGTATTTT
d_call: NA; v_call: TRBV4-3; cdr3_length: 17; clone_size: NA; j_call: TRBJ1-2; cdr3_aa: CASSQALGGGRTYGYTF; cdr3_nt: TGCGCCAGCAGCCAAGCACTAGGGGGAGGAAGGACCTATGGCTACACCTTC
d_call: NA; v_call: TRBV9; cdr3_length: 15; clone_size: NA; j_call: TRBJ2-1; cdr3_aa: CASSLKAELYNEQFF; cdr3_nt: TGTGCCAGCAGCCTAAAAGCGGAGCTTTACAATGAGCAGTTCTTC
d_call: NA; v_call: TRBV11-2; cdr3_length: 18; clone_size: NA; j_call: TRBJ1-1; cdr3_aa: CASSLVWDLGGRKSEAFF; cdr3_nt: TGTGCCAGCAGCTTAGTATGGGATCTTGGCGGTAGGAAGTCTGAAGCTTTCTTT
d_call: NA; v_call: TRBV7-9; cdr3_length: 13; clone_size: NA; j_call: TRBJ2-1; cdr3_aa: CASSWDDINEQFF; cdr3_nt: TGTGCCAGCAGCTGGGATGACATCAATGAGCAGTTCTTC
d_call: NA; v_call: TRBV29-1; cdr3_length: 13; clone_size: few; j_call: TRBJ2-2; cdr3_aa: CSVGPTNTGELFF; cdr3_nt: TGCAGCGTGGGTCCAACTAACACCGGGGAGCTGTTTTTT
d_call: NA; v_call: TRBV6-1; cdr3_length: 15; clone_size: NA; j_call: TRBJ1-1; cdr3_aa: CASYPAGQGYTEAFF; cdr3_nt: TGTGCCAGCTACCCAGCGGGCCAGGGTTACACTGAAGCTTTCTTT
d_call: TRBD2; v_call: TRBV7-9; cdr3_length: 13; clone_size: NA; j_call: TRBJ2-1; cdr3_aa: CASSKREGIEQFF; cdr3_nt: TGTGCCAGCAGTAAGCGGGAGGGTATTGAGCAGTTCTTC
d_call: NA; v_call: TRBV7-2; cdr3_length: 12; clone_size: NA; j_call: TRBJ2-7; cdr3_aa: CASRTAGYEQYF; cdr3_nt: TGTGCCAGCAGGACCGCAGGTTACGAGCAGTACTTC
d_call: NA; v_call: TRBV6-2/TRBV6-3; cdr3_length: 13; clone_size: NA; j_call: TRBJ2-1; cdr3_aa: CASQGGPYNEQFF; cdr3_nt: TGTGCCAGTCAGGGGGGCCCGTACAATGAGCAGTTCTTC
d_call: NA; v_call: TRBV29-1; cdr3_length: 15; clone_size: NA; j_call: TRBJ2-5; cdr3_aa: CSVEDRRGGGETQYF; cdr3_nt: TGCAGCGTTGAAGATCGGCGGGGTGGTGGGGAGACCCAGTACTTC
d_call: NA; v_call: TRBV20-1; cdr3_length: 16; clone_size: NA; j_call: TRBJ1-1; cdr3_aa: CSARDLLWGRGTEAFF; cdr3_nt: TGCAGTGCTAGAGATCTTCTCTGGGGGAGGGGCACTGAAGCTTTCTTT
d_call: TRBD2; v_call: TRBV6-2/TRBV6-3; cdr3_length: 14; clone_size: NA; j_call: TRBJ2-3; cdr3_aa: CASSYSGKPDTQYF; cdr3_nt: TGTGCCAGCAGTTACAGCGGGAAGCCAGATACGCAGTATTTT
d_call: NA; v_call: TRBV20-1; cdr3_length: 16; clone_size: few; j_call: TRBJ2-1; cdr3_aa: CSARGWVVLSYNEQFF; cdr3_nt: TGCAGTGCTAGAGGTTGGGTCGTCCTCTCCTACAATGAGCAGTTCTTC
d_call: NA; v_call: TRBV5-6; cdr3_length: 13; clone_size: NA; j_call: TRBJ1-2; cdr3_aa: CASSLSPGYGYTF; cdr3_nt: TGTGCCAGCAGCCTGAGTCCGGGCTATGGCTACACCTTC
d_call: TRBD2; v_call: TRBV12-3/TRBV12-4; cdr3_length: 16; clone_size: NA; j_call: TRBJ2-1; cdr3_aa: CASRLTSGGTYNEQFF; cdr3_nt: TGTGCCAGCAGGCTGACTAGCGGGGGAACCTACAATGAGCAGTTCTTC
d_call: NA; v_call: TRBV7-2; cdr3_length: 16; clone_size: few; j_call: TRBJ2-3; cdr3_aa: CASSLSPGTSTDTQYF; cdr3_nt: TGTGCCAGCAGCTTATCCCCAGGCACTAGCACAGATACGCAGTATTTT
d_call: NA; v_call: TRBV2; cdr3_length: 13; clone_size: NA; j_call: TRBJ2-7; cdr3_aa: CASSGPGGGEQYF; cdr3_nt: TGTGCCAGCAGTGGACCTGGTGGGGGCGAGCAGTACTTC
d_call: TRBD2; v_call: TRBV20-1; cdr3_length: 15; clone_size: NA; j_call: TRBJ2-5; cdr3_aa: CSAKLAGGRRETQYF; cdr3_nt: TGCAGTGCTAAACTAGCGGGGGGGCGGAGAGAGACCCAGTACTTC
d_call: TRBD2; v_call: TRBV20-1; cdr3_length: 16; clone_size: NA; j_call: TRBJ2-3; cdr3_aa: CSARPRLAGEADTQYF; cdr3_nt: TGCAGTGCTAGACCCAGACTAGCGGGAGAAGCGGATACGCAGTATTTT
d_call: TRBD2; v_call: TRBV20-1; cdr3_length: 18; clone_size: NA; j_call: TRBJ2-1; cdr3_aa: CSARSGGRAMSSYNEQFF; cdr3_nt: TGCAGTGCTAGGAGTGGCGGGAGGGCAATGAGCTCCTACAATGAGCAGTTCTTC
d_call: NA; v_call: TRBV5-1; cdr3_length: 13; clone_size: NA; j_call: TRBJ2-5; cdr3_aa: CAGSNPGIETQYF; cdr3_nt: TGCGCCGGCAGCAACCCAGGGATAGAGACCCAGTACTTC
d_call: TRBD1; v_call: TRBV12-5; cdr3_length: 16; clone_size: NA; j_call: TRBJ2-1; cdr3_aa: CASGSSTGASYNEQFF; cdr3_nt: TGTGCTAGTGGTTCCTCAACAGGGGCCTCCTACAATGAGCAGTTCTTC
d_call: NA; v_call: TRBV18; cdr3_length: 15; clone_size: NA; j_call: TRBJ2-1; cdr3_aa: CASSPPIGTTDEQFF; cdr3_nt: TGTGCCAGCTCACCACCGATAGGGACAACCGATGAGCAGTTCTTC
d_call: TRBD2; v_call: TRBV20-1; cdr3_length: 15; clone_size: few; j_call: TRBJ2-2; cdr3_aa: CSAPLAGGPIGELFF; cdr3_nt: TGCAGTGCACCACTAGCGGGAGGGCCGATCGGGGAGCTGTTTTTT
d_call: TRBD1; v_call: TRBV10-3; cdr3_length: 14; clone_size: NA; j_call: TRBJ2-3; cdr3_aa: CAISAGQGGDTQYF; cdr3_nt: TGTGCCATCAGCGCTGGACAGGGGGGAGATACGCAGTATTTT
d_call: TRBD2; v_call: TRBV27; cdr3_length: 16; clone_size: NA; j_call: TRBJ2-4; cdr3_aa: CASRLAGAGTKNIQYF; cdr3_nt: TGTGCCAGCCGACTAGCGGGAGCGGGTACCAAAAACATTCAGTACTTC
d_call: NA; v_call: TRBV9; cdr3_length: 15; clone_size: NA; j_call: TRBJ2-1; cdr3_aa: CASSVIGATYNEQFF; cdr3_nt: TGTGCCAGCAGCGTAATCGGGGCCACCTACAATGAGCAGTTCTTC
d_call: NA; v_call: TRBV7-6; cdr3_length: 15; clone_size: NA; j_call: TRBJ2-3; cdr3_aa: CASSLRVLGTDTQYF; cdr3_nt: TGTGCCAGCAGCCTGCGGGTGTTGGGCACAGATACGCAGTATTTT
d_call: TRBD1; v_call: TRBV12-3/TRBV12-4; cdr3_length: 14; clone_size: NA; j_call: TRBJ1-1; cdr3_aa: CASSGDRMNTEAFF; cdr3_nt: TGTGCCAGCAGTGGGGACAGGATGAACACTGAAGCTTTCTTT
d_call: NA; v_call: TRBV5-1; cdr3_length: 12; clone_size: NA; j_call: TRBJ2-5; cdr3_aa: CASSTDGETQYF; cdr3_nt: TGCGCCAGCAGCACCGATGGAGAGACCCAGTACTTC
d_call: TRBD2; v_call: TRBV7-2; cdr3_length: 16; clone_size: many; j_call: TRBJ2-7; cdr3_aa: CASSLAWLAGSYEQYF; cdr3_nt: TGTGCCAGCAGCTTAGCGTGGTTAGCGGGGTCCTACGAGCAGTACTTC
d_call: TRBD1; v_call: TRBV29-1; cdr3_length: 13; clone_size: few; j_call: TRBJ1-1; cdr3_aa: CSADTGANTEAFF; cdr3_nt: TGCAGCGCAGACACAGGGGCGAACACTGAAGCTTTCTTT
d_call: TRBD1; v_call: TRBV5-6; cdr3_length: 13; clone_size: many; j_call: TRBJ2-7; cdr3_aa: CASSRQGPYEQYF; cdr3_nt: TGTGCCAGCAGCCGACAGGGACCCTACGAGCAGTACTTC
d_call: TRBD1; v_call: TRBV20-1; cdr3_length: 12; clone_size: few; j_call: TRBJ1-5; cdr3_aa: CSAYRGNQPQHF; cdr3_nt: TGCAGTGCTTACAGGGGTAATCAGCCCCAGCATTTT
d_call: TRBD2; v_call: TRBV20-1; cdr3_length: 14; clone_size: few; j_call: TRBJ2-7; cdr3_aa: CSARPTSGRDEQYF; cdr3_nt: TGCAGTGCTAGACCGACTAGCGGGAGAGACGAGCAGTACTTC
d_call: NA; v_call: TRBV20-1; cdr3_length: 14; clone_size: few; j_call: TRBJ1-6; cdr3_aa: CSARGGGYNSPLHF; cdr3_nt: TGCAGTGCTAGAGGCGGTGGGTATAATTCACCCCTCCACTTT
d_call: NA; v_call: TRBV12-3/TRBV12-4; cdr3_length: 18; clone_size: NA; j_call: TRBJ2-3; cdr3_aa: CACSLAPAGALFTDTQYF; cdr3_nt: TGTGCCTGCAGTTTAGCGCCTGCGGGGGCCCTCTTTACAGATACGCAGTATTTT
d_call: NA; v_call: TRBV12-3/TRBV12-4; cdr3_length: 13; clone_size: few; j_call: TRBJ2-7; cdr3_aa: CASSQKSSYEQYF; cdr3_nt: TGTGCCAGCAGCCAAAAAAGCTCCTACGAGCAGTACTTC
d_call: NA; v_call: TRBV6-1; cdr3_length: 14; clone_size: NA; j_call: TRBJ2-7; cdr3_aa: CASSDRGAPHEQYF; cdr3_nt: TGTGCCAGCAGTGACCGGGGCGCACCCCACGAGCAGTACTTC